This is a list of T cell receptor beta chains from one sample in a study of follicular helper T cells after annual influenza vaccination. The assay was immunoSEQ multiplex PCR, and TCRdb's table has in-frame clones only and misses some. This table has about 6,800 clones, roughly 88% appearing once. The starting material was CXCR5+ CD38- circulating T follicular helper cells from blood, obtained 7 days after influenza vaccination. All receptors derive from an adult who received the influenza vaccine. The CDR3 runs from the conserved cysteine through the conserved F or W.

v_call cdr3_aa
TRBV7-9 CASSPRGASTDTQYF
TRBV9 CASSSVDQGGTF
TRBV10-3 CAIRPLGTSEAFF
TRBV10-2 CASSDLFREGFIKHNEQFF
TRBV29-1 CSVEAGVHNEQFF
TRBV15 CATSRDLAGVDTQYF
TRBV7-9 CASSWDRGSQETQYF
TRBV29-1 CSVEGGADGYTF
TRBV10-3 CAISPEGGAGSMQKLFF
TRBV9 CASSGTGGNTEAFF